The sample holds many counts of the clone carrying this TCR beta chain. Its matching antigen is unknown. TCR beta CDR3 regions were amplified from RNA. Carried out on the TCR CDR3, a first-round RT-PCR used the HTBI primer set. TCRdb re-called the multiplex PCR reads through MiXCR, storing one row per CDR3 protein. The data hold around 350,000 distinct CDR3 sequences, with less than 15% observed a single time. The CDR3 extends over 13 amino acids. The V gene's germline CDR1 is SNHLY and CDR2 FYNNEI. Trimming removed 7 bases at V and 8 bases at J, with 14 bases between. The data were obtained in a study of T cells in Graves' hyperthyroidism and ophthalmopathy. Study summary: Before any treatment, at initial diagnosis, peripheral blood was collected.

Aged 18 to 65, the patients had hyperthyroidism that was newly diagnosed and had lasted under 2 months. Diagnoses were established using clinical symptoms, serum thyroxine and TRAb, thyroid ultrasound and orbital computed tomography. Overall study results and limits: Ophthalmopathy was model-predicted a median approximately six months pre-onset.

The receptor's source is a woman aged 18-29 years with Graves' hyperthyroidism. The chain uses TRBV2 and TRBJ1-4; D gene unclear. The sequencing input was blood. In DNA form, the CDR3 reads TGTGCCAGCAATCCAAGCCTTCGGGAAAAACTGTTTTTT. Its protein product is CASNPSLREKLFF.